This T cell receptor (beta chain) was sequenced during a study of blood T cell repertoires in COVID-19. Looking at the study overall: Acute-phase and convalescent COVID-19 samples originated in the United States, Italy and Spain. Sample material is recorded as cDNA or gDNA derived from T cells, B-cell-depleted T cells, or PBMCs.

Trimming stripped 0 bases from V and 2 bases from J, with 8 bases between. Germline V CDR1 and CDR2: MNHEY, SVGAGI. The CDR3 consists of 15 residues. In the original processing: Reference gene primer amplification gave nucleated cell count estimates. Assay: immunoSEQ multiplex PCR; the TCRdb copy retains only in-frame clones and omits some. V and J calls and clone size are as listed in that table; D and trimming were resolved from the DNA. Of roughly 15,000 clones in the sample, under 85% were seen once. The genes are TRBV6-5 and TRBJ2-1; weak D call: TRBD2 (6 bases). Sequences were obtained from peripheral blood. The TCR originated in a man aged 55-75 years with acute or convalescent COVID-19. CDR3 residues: CASSYSGGPYNEQFF. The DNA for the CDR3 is TGTGCCAGCAGTTACTCGGGGGGACCCTACAATGAGCAGTTCTTC.